These 4 T cell receptor beta chains were all obtained from the same sample, sequenced in a study of T cell responses to AZD1222 COVID-19 vaccine. Sequencing used immunoSEQ multiplex PCR; TCRdb keeps in-frame clones, though not all of them. This sample has 150,000 to 200,000 clones, with 85% to 95% found just once. This specimen consisted of peripheral blood, obtained on day 0 of AZD1222 vaccination. These receptors all stem from an adult in good health.

The chain uses TRBV3-1 (or the pseudogene TRBV3-2) and TRBJ1-1; D call uncertain. CDR1 and CDR2 from the germline V gene are LGHDT and YNNKEL (reference sequence). The CDR3 extends over 15 amino acids. V was trimmed by 6 bases and J by 0 bases, leaving 14 bases between them. This CDR3 is CASSLETYMNTEAFF. In nucleotides, the CDR3 is TGTGCCAGCAGTCTTGAGACATACATGAACACTGAAGCTTTCTTT.

The chain links TRBV27 to TRBJ2-5; possibly TRBD2 for D (5 bases). Germline V lookup: CDR1 MNHEY, CDR2 SMNVEV (reference sequence). CDR3 size: 15 residues. Trimming took off 0 bases at V and 5 bases at J, with 13 bases between the two ends. CDR3 bases: TGTGCCAGCAGTTTATCGACGGGGTTTCGCGAGACCCAGTACTTC. Its protein product is CASSLSTGFRETQYF.

CDR3: CASSQTRGLTDTQYF. CDR3 in DNA: TGTGCCAGCAGCCAAACTAGAGGGTTGACAGATACGCAGTATTTT. The chain carries TRBV7-6 and TRBJ2-3, with D possibly TRBD2 on 5 matching bases. Germline V gene lookup returns CDR1 SGHVS and CDR2 FNYEAQ. V lost 5 bases, J lost 3 bases, and 15 bases lay in between. The CDR3 loop spans 15 amino acids.

V and J are TRBV7-2 and TRBJ1-1; perhaps TRBD1 as D (6 bases). The CDR3 is made up of 15 amino acids. Germline CDR1 reads SGHTA; CDR2 reads FQGNSA. Trimming shortened V by 5 bases and J by 3 bases, and 16 bases separated the two germline ends. DNA of the CDR3: TGTGCCAGCAGCCTGGGCGGGGGGCCATACACTGAAGCTTTCTTT. As protein: CASSLGGGPYTEAFF. Using reference TRBV7-2 and TRBJ1-1 for the parts outside the CDR3, the full variable domain is GAGVSQSPSNKVTEKGKDVELRCDPISGHTALYWYRQSLGQGLEFLIYFQGNSAPDKSGLPSDRFSAERTGGSVSTLTIQRTQQEDSAVYLCASSLGGGPYTEAFFGQGTRLTVV.